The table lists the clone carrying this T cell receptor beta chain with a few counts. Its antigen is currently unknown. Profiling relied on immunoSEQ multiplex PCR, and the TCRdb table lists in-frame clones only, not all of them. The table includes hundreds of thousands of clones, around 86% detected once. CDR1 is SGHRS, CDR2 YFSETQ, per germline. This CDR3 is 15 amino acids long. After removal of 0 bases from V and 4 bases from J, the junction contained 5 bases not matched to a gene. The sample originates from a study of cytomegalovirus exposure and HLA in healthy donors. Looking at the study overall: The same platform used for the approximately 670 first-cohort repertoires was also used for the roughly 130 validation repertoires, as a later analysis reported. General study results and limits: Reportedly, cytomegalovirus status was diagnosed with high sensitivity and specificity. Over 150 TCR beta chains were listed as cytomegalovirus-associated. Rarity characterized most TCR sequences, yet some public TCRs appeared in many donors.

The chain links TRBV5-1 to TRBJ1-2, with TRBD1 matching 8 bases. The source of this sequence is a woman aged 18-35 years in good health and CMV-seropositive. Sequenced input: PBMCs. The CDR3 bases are TGCGCCAGCAGCTTGGCGACAGGGGCCGCCTATGGCTACACCTTC. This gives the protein CASSLATGAAYGYTF. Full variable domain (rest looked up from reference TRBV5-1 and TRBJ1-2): KAGVTQTPRYLIKTRGQQVTLSCSPISGHRSVSWYQQTPGQGLQFLFEYFSETQRNKGNFPGRFSGRQFSNSRSEMNVSTLELGDSALYLCASSLATGAAYGYTFGSGTRLTVV.